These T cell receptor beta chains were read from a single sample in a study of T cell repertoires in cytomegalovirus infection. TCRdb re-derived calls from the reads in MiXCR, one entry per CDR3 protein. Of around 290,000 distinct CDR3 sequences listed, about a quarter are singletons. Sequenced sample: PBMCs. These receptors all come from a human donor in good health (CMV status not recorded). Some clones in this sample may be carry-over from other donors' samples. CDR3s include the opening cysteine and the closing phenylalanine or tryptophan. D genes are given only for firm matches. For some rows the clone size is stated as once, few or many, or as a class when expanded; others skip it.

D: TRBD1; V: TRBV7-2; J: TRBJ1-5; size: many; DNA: TGTGCCAGCAGCACATCCCGGGACAGCGCCTCGGCCCAGCATTTT; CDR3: CASSTSRDSASAQHF
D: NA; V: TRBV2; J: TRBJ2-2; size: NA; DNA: TGTGCCAGCAGTGAACTTCTTGGGGAGCTGTTTTTT; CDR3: CASSELLGELFF
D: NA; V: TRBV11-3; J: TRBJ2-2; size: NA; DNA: TGTGCCAGCAGCACCTCCCGGGGGTCGGACACCGGGGAGCTGTTTTTT; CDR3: CASSTSRGSDTGELFF
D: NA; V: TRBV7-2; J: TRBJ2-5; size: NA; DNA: TGTGCCAGCAGCTTAGTTCGCGGGGTAGGAGAGACCCAGTACTTC; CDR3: CASSLVRGVGETQYF
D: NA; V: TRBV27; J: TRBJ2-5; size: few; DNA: TGTGCCAGCAGCTTTCCCCTTAGCGGGACAGGGCAAGAGACCCAGTACTTC; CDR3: CASSFPLSGTGQETQYF
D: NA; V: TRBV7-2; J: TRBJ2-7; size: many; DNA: TGTGCCAGCAGCTCACAGGGAGAGCGGACCTCCTACGAGCAGTACTTC; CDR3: CASSSQGERTSYEQYF
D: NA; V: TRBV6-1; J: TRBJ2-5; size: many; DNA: TGTGCCAGCGGGACTCAAGAGACCCAGTACTTC; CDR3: CASGTQETQYF
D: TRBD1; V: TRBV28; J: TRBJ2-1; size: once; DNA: TGTGCCAGCAGTTTATTCCGGGCCGACAGGGTGTTCTTC; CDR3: CASSLFRADRVFF
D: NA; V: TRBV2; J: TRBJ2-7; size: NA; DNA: TGTGCCACCAAAACAGGGAAAAAGCAGTACTTC; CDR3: CATKTGKKQYF
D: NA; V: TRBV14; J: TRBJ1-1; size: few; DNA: TGTGCCAGCAGCCAAGTGACGGGAGCGGCTGAAGCTTTCTTT; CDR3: CASSQVTGAAEAFF
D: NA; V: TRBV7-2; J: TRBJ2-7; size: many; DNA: TGTGCCAGCAGCCCGGACTGGGACGAGCAGTACTTC; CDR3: CASSPDWDEQYF
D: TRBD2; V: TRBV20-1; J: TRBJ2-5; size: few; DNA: TGCAGTGCCGGGGGGAAGCGGGAAAACCAAGAGACCCAGTACTTC; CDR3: CSAGGKRENQETQYF
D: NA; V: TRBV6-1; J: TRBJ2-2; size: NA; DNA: TGTGCCAGCAGTGATTGGGGGCACGACACCGGGGAGCTGTTTTTT; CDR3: CASSDWGHDTGELFF
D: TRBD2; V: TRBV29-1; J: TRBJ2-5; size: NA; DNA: TGCAGCGTTTCCCGGACTAGCGGAGGAGAGACCCAGTACTTC; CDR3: CSVSRTSGGETQYF
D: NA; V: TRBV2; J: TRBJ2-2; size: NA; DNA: TGTGCCAGCAGGACGGCCGAGACCGGGGAGCTGTTTTTT; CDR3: CASRTAETGELFF
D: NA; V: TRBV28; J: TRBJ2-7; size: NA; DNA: TGTGCCAGCACTTTCCCGGGGACCTACGAGCAGTACTTC; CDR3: CASTFPGTYEQYF
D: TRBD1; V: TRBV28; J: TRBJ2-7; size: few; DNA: TGTGCCAGCTCAGGGGACAGGGGGTGGTACGAGCAGTACTTC; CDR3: CASSGDRGWYEQYF
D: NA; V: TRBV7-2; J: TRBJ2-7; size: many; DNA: TGTGCCAGCAGCTTAGAGCGGACCTACGAGCAGTACTTC; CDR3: CASSLERTYEQYF
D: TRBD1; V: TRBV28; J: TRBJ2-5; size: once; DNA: TGTGCCAGCAGTTTCTCGGGACAGGGTCAGACCCAGTACTTC; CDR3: CASSFSGQGQTQYF
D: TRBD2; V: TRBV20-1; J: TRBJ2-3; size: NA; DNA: TGCAGTGCTAGCCCCGGGACTATCACAGATACGCAGTATTTT; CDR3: CSASPGTITDTQYF
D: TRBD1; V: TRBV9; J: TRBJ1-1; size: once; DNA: TGTGCCAGCAGCCCACGGCAGGGGGCGGCCACTGAAGCTTTCTTT; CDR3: CASSPRQGAATEAFF
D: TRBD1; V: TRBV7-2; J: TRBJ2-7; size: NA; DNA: TGTGCCAGCAGCTTCGACAGGGGGGACCTCTACGAGCAGTACTTC; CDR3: CASSFDRGDLYEQYF
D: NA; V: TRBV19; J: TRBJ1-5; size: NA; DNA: TGTGCCAGTAGGAACAGGAGAAATAGCAATCAGCCCCAGCATTTT; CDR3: CASRNRRNSNQPQHF
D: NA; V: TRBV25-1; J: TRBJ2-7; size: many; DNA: TGTGCCAGCAGTGAATCATGGGACCTAGTCTCCGAGCAGTACTTC; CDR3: CASSESWDLVSEQYF
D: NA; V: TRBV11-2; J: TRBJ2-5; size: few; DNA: TGTGCCAGCAGAAAGCTCAGGGCCCAAGAGACCCAGTACTTC; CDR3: CASRKLRAQETQYF
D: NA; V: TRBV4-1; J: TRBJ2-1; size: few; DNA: TGCGCCAGCAGCCAAGATCCGGGGGATGAGCAGTTCTTC; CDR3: CASSQDPGDEQFF
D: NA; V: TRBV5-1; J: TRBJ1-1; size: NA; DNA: TGCGCCAGCAGCTTAAACCGGGCCCCTAGTAGTGAAGCTTTCTTT; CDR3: CASSLNRAPSSEAFF
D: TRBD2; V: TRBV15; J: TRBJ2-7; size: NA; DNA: TGTGCCACCAGCAGGGATGGACTAGCGAGCGCCGAGCAGTACTTC; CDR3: CATSRDGLASAEQYF
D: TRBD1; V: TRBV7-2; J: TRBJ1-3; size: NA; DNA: TGTGCCAGCAGCATTACGGGACAGTCTGGAAACACCATATATTTT; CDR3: CASSITGQSGNTIYF
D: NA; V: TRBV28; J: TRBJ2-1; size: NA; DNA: TGTGCCAGCAGTTTGTTGCTTTGGGATGAGCAGTTCTTC; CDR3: CASSLLLWDEQFF
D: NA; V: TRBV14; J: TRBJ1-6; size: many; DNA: TGTGCCAGCAGCCAAGTGAAAGGGCCGTGGAATTCACCCCTCCACTTT; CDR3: CASSQVKGPWNSPLHF
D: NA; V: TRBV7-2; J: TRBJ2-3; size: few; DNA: TGTGCCAGCAGCCCAACTCCCGGCAGCACAGATACGCAGTATTTT; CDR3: CASSPTPGSTDTQYF
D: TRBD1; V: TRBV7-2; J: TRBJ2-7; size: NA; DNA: TGTGCCAGCAGCTTAGCCGGGACAGACTACGAGCAGTACTTC; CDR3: CASSLAGTDYEQYF
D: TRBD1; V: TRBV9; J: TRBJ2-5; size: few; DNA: TGTGCCAGCAGCGTAGAGGGACAGGGAGGAGAGACCCAGTACTTC; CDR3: CASSVEGQGGETQYF
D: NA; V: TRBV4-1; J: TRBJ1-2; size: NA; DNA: TGCGCCAGCAGCCATGACCCCGGGGGGCATACCTATGGCTACACCTTC; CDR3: CASSHDPGGHTYGYTF
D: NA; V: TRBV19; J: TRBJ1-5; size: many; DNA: TGTGCCAGTAGAGATTGGGGTCTCGGGGCCCAGCATTTT; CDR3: CASRDWGLGAQHF
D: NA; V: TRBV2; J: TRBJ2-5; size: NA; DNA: TGTGCCAGCACCAGATACTCACAAGAGACCCAGTACTTC; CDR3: CASTRYSQETQYF
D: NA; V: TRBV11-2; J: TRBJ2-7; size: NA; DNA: TGTGCCAGCAGCAAAGCGCCAGGATCCAGGCGGGATATCTCCTACGAGCAGTACTTC; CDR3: CASSKAPGSRRDISYEQYF
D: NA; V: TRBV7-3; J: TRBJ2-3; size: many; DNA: TGTGCCAGCAGCTTAACAGGAGTAGGAACAGATACGCAGTATTTT; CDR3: CASSLTGVGTDTQYF
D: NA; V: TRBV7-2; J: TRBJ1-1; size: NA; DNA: TGTGCCAGCAGCTTAGACGGGTTTGCTGAAGCTTTCTTT; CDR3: CASSLDGFAEAFF
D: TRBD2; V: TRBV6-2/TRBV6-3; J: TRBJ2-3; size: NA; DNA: TGTGCCAGCAGTTACGATGGGACTAGCGGGGAGGTGGATACGCAGTATTTT; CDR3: CASSYDGTSGEVDTQYF
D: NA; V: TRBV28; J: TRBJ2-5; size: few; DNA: TGTGCCAGCAGTTTACCAGGCAGGGTAGGGACCCAGTACTTC; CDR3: CASSLPGRVGTQYF